This is a list of T cell receptor beta chains from one sample in a study of T cells in Graves' hyperthyroidism and ophthalmopathy. TCRdb ran MiXCR on the multiplex PCR reads and lists one entry per CDR3 protein. The sample yields under 350,000 distinct CDR3 sequences, roughly 15% seen once. Sequenced: blood. The source of these receptors is a woman under 40 with Graves' hyperthyroidism that later progressed to Graves' ophthalmopathy. Each CDR3 is given with its conserved first and last residue. Each record gives: D gene, V gene, J gene, clone size, CDR3 protein, CDR3 DNA. The D gene is left open where the match is weak. Size is stated for part of the rows, as once, few or many counts, or as a class when the clone is expanded.

d_gene: -
v_gene: TRBV18
j_gene: TRBJ2-2
abundance: many
CDR3aa: CASSSDSPLGNTGELFF
CDR3nt: TGTGCCAGCTCTTCGGACAGCCCCTTAGGAAACACCGGGGAGCTGTTTTTT

d_gene: -
v_gene: TRBV18
j_gene: TRBJ1-5
abundance: many
CDR3aa: CASSPTSRGVNQPQHF
CDR3nt: TGTGCCAGCTCACCAACCAGCAGGGGAGTCAATCAGCCCCAGCATTTT

d_gene: -
v_gene: TRBV19
j_gene: TRBJ1-2
abundance: -
CDR3aa: CASGKNGYGYTF
CDR3nt: TGTGCCAGTGGAAAGAACGGCTATGGCTACACCTTC

d_gene: TRBD2
v_gene: TRBV5-8
j_gene: TRBJ2-3
abundance: many
CDR3aa: CASSLGREATDTQYF
CDR3nt: TGTGCCAGCAGCTTAGGGCGGGAGGCTACAGATACGCAGTATTTT

d_gene: -
v_gene: TRBV3-1
j_gene: TRBJ1-2
abundance: many
CDR3aa: CASSQTQGDYGYTF
CDR3nt: TGTGCCAGCAGCCAAACACAGGGAGACTATGGCTACACCTTC

d_gene: TRBD1
v_gene: TRBV20-1
j_gene: TRBJ2-7
abundance: many
CDR3aa: CSARDEGARRPYEQYF
CDR3nt: TGCAGTGCTAGGGATGAGGGGGCGAGACGCCCCTACGAGCAGTACTTC

d_gene: TRBD1
v_gene: TRBV30
j_gene: TRBJ2-7
abundance: many
CDR3aa: CAWRWDSNYEQYF
CDR3nt: TGTGCCTGGAGGTGGGACAGTAACTACGAGCAGTACTTC

d_gene: TRBD1
v_gene: TRBV7-9
j_gene: TRBJ2-7
abundance: many
CDR3aa: CASSAATGERTYEQYF
CDR3nt: TGTGCCAGCAGCGCGGCGACAGGGGAACGGACCTACGAGCAGTACTTC

d_gene: -
v_gene: TRBV30
j_gene: TRBJ1-2
abundance: many
CDR3aa: CARFNTVNYGYTF
CDR3nt: TGTGCCCGGTTCAACACGGTCAACTATGGCTACACCTTC

d_gene: -
v_gene: TRBV11-1
j_gene: TRBJ2-5
abundance: many
CDR3aa: CASSPDSGSGETQYF
CDR3nt: TGTGCCAGCAGCCCGGATAGTGGGTCTGGGGAGACCCAGTACTTC

d_gene: -
v_gene: TRBV6-2/TRBV6-3
j_gene: TRBJ2-7
abundance: many
CDR3aa: CASRHAGEYGEYF
CDR3nt: TGTGCCAGCAGGCACGCCGGAGAATACGGGGAGTACTTC

d_gene: -
v_gene: TRBV5-6
j_gene: TRBJ1-2
abundance: many
CDR3aa: CASSLDGFYGYTF
CDR3nt: TGTGCCAGCAGCTTGGATGGATTCTATGGCTACACCTTC

d_gene: TRBD2
v_gene: TRBV27
j_gene: TRBJ2-2
abundance: many
CDR3aa: CASRVTSGNTGELFF
CDR3nt: TGTGCCAGCAGGGTGACTAGCGGGAACACCGGGGAGCTGTTTTTT

d_gene: TRBD2
v_gene: TRBV12-3/TRBV12-4
j_gene: TRBJ2-7
abundance: -
CDR3aa: CASRSSGQGEQYF
CDR3nt: TGTGCCAGCAGATCTAGCGGCCAAGGCGAGCAGTACTTC

d_gene: -
v_gene: TRBV5-1
j_gene: TRBJ1-1
abundance: once
CDR3aa: CASGQPNTEAFF
CDR3nt: TGCGCCAGCGGCCAACCGAACACTGAAGCTTTCTTT